Relative to its sample, the clone carrying this T cell receptor (beta chain) is medium-sized (0.01 to 0.1%). What it binds is unknown. Trimming left V 2 bases short and J 2 bases short, with 15 bases between. CDR3 length: 16 amino acids. TRBV12-4/TRBJ1-2 clonotypes were amplified with adaptor-ligated barcode primers. TCRdb processed the multiplex PCR reads anew with MiXCR; each CDR3 protein has one entry. This sample has 2,200 or so distinct CDR3 sequences, with 0.85% to 1.2% found just once. Cells sorted as Tregs were CD4+, CD25+ and CD127-/low. Study outcomes and limitations: Naive CD4+ cells shared about 13% of tumor Treg sequences. Greatest tumor Treg TCR overlap was with tumor naive CD4+ cells. The TCR gene usage of tumor memory CD4+ T cells clustered together with blood and lymph node memory CD4+ cells and with lymph node naive CD4+ cells.

The specimen sequenced was tumor-infiltrating Tregs sorted from the breast tumor. The sequence came from a female donor with breast cancer. The rearrangement links TRBV12-3 or TRBV12-4 to TRBJ1-2, with a tentative D call TRBD1 (5 bases). The CDR3 sequence is CASSLSQGTRNYGYTF. The CDR3 DNA is TGTGCCAGCAGTTTATCGCAGGGCACTCGCAACTATGGCTACACCTTC.